This paragraph reports one T cell receptor (beta chain). Per the germline V gene, CDR1 is WSHSY and CDR2 is SAAADI. This CDR3 contains 13 residues. V lost 4 bases and J 0 bases, leaving 4 bases between the germline ends. The data originate from a study of long-term antiretroviral therapy in people with HIV. The assay, immunoSEQ v3.0, was run at survey level. Sequencing set out to capture roughly 40,000-50,000 T-cell genomes per sample. Here immunoSEQ multiplex PCR was the method, and the copy in TCRdb shows in-frame clones only, minus some. The sample holds some 8,900 clones, over 70% seen once. The gene calls are TRBV10-2 and TRBJ1-5, with D hard to call. The sample in question was unsorted PBMCs, obtained 1.8 years before starting antiretroviral therapy. This TCR came from a man in his forties with HIV. DNA for the CDR3: TGCGCCAGCAGTGTCTATAGCAATCAGCCCCAGCATTTT. It translates to CASSVYSNQPQHF.